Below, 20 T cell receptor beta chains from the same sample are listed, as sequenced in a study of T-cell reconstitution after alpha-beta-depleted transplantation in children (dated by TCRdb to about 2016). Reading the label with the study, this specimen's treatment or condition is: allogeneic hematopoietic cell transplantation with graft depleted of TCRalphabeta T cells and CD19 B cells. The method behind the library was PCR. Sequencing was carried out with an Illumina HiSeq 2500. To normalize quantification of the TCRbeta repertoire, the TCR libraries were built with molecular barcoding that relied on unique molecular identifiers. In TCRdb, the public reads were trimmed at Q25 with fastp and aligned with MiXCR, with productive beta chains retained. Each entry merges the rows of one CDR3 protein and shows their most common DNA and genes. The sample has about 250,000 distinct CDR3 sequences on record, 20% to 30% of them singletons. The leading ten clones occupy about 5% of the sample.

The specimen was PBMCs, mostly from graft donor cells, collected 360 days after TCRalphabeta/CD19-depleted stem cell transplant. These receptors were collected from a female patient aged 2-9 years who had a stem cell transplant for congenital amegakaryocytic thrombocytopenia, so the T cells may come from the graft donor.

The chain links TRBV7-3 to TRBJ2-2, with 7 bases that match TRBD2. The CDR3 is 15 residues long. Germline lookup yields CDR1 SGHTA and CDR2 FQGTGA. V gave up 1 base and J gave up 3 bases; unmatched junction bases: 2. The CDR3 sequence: CASSLNGGDTGELFF. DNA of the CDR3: TGTGCCAGCAGCTTAAATGGGGGGGACACCGGGGAGCTGTTTTTT.

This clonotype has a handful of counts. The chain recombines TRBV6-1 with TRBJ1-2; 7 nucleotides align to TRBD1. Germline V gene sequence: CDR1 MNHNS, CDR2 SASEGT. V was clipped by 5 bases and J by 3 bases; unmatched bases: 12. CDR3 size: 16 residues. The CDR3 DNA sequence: TGTGCCAGCAGTCCTTCTGAGGGGGCGGTCGACTATGGCTACACCTTC. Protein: CASSPSEGAVDYGYTF.

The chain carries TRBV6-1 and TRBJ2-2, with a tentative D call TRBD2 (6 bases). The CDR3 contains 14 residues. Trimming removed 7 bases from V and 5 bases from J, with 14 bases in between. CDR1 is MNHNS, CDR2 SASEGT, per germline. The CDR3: CASKKGGKTGELFF. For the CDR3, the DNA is TGTGCCAGCAAAAAGGGCGGGAAGACCGGGGAGCTGTTTTTT.

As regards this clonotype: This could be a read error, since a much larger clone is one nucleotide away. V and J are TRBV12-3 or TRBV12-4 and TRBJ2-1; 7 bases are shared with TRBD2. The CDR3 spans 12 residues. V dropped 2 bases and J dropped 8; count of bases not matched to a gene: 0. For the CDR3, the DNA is TGTGCCAGCAGTTTACGGGGGGATGAGCAGTTCTTC. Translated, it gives CASSLRGDEQFF.

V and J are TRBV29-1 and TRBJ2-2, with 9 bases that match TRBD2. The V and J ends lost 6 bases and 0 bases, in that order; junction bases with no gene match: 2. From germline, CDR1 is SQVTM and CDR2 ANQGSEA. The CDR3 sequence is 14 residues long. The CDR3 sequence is CSVTSGSNTGELFF. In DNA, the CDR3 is TGCAGCGTCACTAGCGGGTCGAACACCGGGGAGCTGTTTTTT.

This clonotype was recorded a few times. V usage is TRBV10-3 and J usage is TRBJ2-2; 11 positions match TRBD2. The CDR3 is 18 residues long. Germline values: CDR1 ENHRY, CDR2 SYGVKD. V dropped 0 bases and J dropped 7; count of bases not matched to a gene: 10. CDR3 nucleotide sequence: TGTGCCATCAGTGAGTCCCTACTAGCGGGAGAATTTGGCGGGGAGCTGTTTTTT. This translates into CAISESLLAGEFGGELFF.

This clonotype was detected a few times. CDR3 DNA sequence: TGTGCCAGCAGTTACTCGTTCGGCGGCTACACAGATACGCAGTATTTT. Its translation is CASSYSFGGYTDTQYF. This chain joins TRBV6-5 and TRBJ2-3; no firm D call. Germline V gives CDR1 MNHEY, CDR2 SVGAGI. V lost 0 bases to trimming and J lost 2 bases, with 12 bases between them. The CDR3 totals 16 residues.

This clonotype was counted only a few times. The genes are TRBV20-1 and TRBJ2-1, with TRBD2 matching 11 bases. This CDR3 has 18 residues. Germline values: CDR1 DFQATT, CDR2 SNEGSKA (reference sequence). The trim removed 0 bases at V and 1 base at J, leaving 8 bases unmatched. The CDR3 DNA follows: TGCAGTGCTAGAGAGAGAGGGTTAGCGGGAGGGTCCTACAATGAGCAGTTCTTC. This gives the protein CSARERGLAGGSYNEQFF.

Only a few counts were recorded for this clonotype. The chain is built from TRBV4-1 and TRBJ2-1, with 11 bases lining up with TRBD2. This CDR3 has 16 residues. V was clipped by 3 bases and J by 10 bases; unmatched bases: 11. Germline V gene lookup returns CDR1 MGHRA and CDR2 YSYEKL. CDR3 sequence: CASSHASLAGEDEQFF. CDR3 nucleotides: TGCGCCAGCAGCCACGCATCACTAGCGGGAGAGGACGAGCAGTTCTTC.

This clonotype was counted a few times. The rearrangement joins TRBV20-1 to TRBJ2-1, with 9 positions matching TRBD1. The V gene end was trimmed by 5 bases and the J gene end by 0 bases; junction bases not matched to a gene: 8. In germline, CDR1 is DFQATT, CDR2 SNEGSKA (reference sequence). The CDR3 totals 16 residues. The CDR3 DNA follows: TGCAGTGCTCTGGACAGGGGTGCTAGCTCCTACAATGAGCAGTTCTTC. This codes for CSALDRGASSYNEQFF.

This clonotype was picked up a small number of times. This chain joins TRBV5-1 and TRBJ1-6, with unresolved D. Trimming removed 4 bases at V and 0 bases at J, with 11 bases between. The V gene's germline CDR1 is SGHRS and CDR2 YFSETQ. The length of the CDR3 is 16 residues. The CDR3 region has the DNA TGCGCCAGCAGCCTGGACGGGAGCTCCTATAATTCACCCCTCCACTTT. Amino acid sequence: CASSLDGSSYNSPLHF. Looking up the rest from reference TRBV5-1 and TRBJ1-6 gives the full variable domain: KAGVTQTPRYLIKTRGQQVTLSCSPISGHRSVSWYQQTPGQGLQFLFEYFSETQRNKGNFPGRFSGRQFSNSRSEMNVSTLELGDSALYLCASSLDGSSYNSPLHFGNGTRLTVT.

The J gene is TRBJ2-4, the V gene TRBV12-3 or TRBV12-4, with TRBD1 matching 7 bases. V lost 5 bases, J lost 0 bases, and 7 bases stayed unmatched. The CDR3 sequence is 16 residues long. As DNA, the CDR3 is TGTGCCAGCAGTCCGGGGACAGAAGGAGCCAAAAACATTCAGTACTTC. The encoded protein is CASSPGTEGAKNIQYF.

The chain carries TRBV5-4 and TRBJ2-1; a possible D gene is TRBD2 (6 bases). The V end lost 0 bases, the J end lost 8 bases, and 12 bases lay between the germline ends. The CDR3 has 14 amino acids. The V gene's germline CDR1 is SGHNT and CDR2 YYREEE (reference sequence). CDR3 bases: TGTGCCAGCAGCTTGGACCGGGAGTGGTATGAGCAGTTCTTC. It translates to CASSLDREWYEQFF.

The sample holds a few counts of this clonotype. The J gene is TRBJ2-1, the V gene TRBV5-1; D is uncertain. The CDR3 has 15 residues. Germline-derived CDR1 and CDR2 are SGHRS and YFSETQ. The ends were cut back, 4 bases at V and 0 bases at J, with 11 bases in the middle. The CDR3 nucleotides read TGCGCCAGCAGCAAGTCCAAGAGCTCCTACAATGAGCAGTTCTTC. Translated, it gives CASSKSKSSYNEQFF.

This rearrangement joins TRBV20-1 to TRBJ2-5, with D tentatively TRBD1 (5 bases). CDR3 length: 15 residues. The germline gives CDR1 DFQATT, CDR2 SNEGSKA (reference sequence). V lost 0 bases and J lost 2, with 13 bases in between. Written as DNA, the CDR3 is TGCAGTGCTAGAGATCCGGCAGGGTGGCAAGAGACCCAGTACTTC. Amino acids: CSARDPAGWQETQYF.

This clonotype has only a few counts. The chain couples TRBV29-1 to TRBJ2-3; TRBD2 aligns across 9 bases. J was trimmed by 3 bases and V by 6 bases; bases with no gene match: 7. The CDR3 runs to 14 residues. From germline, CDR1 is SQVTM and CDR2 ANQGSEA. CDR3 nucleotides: TGCAGCGTGAATGGCGGGAGGGGGACAGATACGCAGTATTTT. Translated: CSVNGGRGTDTQYF.

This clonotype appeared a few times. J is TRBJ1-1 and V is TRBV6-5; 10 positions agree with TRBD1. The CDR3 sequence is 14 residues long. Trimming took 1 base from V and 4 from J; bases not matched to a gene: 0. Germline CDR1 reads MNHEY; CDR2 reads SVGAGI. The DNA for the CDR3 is TGTGCCAGCAGTTACTGGGACAGGGGCACTGAAGCTTTCTTT. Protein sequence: CASSYWDRGTEAFF.

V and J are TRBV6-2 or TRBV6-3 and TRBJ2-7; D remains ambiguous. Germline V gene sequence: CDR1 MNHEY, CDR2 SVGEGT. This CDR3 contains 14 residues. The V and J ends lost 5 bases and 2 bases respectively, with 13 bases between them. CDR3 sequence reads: CASSAPHRPYEQYF. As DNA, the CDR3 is TGTGCCAGCAGTGCCCCGCACAGACCCTACGAGCAGTACTTC.

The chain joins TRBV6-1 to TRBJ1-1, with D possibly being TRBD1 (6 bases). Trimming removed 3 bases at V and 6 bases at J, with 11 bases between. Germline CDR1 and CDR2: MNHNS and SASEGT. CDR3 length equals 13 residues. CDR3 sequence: CASSESGEPEAFF. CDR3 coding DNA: TGTGCCAGCAGTGAGTCAGGGGAACCTGAAGCTTTCTTT.

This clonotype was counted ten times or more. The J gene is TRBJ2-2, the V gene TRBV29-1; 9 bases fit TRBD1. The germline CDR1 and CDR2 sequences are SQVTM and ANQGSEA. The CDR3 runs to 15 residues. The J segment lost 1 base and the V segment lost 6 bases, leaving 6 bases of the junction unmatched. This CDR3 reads CSVKQGALNTGELFF. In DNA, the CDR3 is TGCAGCGTGAAACAGGGGGCACTGAACACCGGGGAGCTGTTTTTT.